A selection of T cell receptor beta chains follows, all from one sample in a study of T cell repertoires in cytomegalovirus infection. TCRdb analysed the reads with MiXCR anew, one entry per CDR3 protein. The sample comprises roughly 920,000 distinct CDR3 sequences, roughly 30% of which are singletons, and 13% rests with the top ten. For these TCRs, the target antigens are not known. Source: cultured CD8+ T cells from PBMCs, taken from culture after CMV antigen stimulation. The receptors here all came from a human donor in good health (CMV status not recorded). Some clones in this sample may be carry-over from other donors' samples. CDR3s include the opening cysteine and the closing phenylalanine or tryptophan. A row's size may be missing; if present it is once, few, many or a size class.

v_gene: TRBV12-3/TRBV12-4; j_gene: TRBJ1-1; abundance: many; CDR3aa: CATMGDTNTEAFF
v_gene: TRBV7-9; j_gene: TRBJ1-6; abundance: few; CDR3aa: CASSQGAAPSPLHF
v_gene: TRBV12-3/TRBV12-4; j_gene: TRBJ1-2; abundance: .; CDR3aa: CASSPRGDPNYGYTF
v_gene: TRBV7-6; j_gene: TRBJ2-3; abundance: many; CDR3aa: CASSLASTDTQYF
v_gene: TRBV10-3; j_gene: TRBJ2-7; abundance: few; CDR3aa: CAIWVGKTNEQYF
v_gene: TRBV27; j_gene: TRBJ1-6; abundance: .; CDR3aa: CASRRDREIHSPLHF
v_gene: TRBV12-3/TRBV12-4; j_gene: TRBJ2-1; abundance: few; CDR3aa: CASILENEQFF
v_gene: TRBV6-1; j_gene: TRBJ2-2; abundance: .; CDR3aa: CASSSNQYTGELFF
v_gene: TRBV6-5; j_gene: TRBJ2-3; abundance: few; CDR3aa: CASSYSRRTSTDTQYF
v_gene: TRBV9; j_gene: TRBJ2-1; abundance: few; CDR3aa: CASSPQAGSGYEQFF
v_gene: TRBV12-3/TRBV12-4; j_gene: TRBJ1-1; abundance: .; CDR3aa: CASSPFKNTEAFF
v_gene: TRBV27; j_gene: TRBJ1-2; abundance: .; CDR3aa: CASSMVDANYGYTF
v_gene: TRBV10-3; j_gene: TRBJ1-2; abundance: few; CDR3aa: CAISDGGVLLPGYTF
v_gene: TRBV24-1; j_gene: TRBJ1-1; abundance: .; CDR3aa: CATSDPAGESFF
v_gene: TRBV5-1; j_gene: TRBJ1-6; abundance: .; CDR3aa: CAGSAGRGGIYNSPLHF
v_gene: TRBV19; j_gene: TRBJ2-1; abundance: .; CDR3aa: CASTKRAGGLEQFF
v_gene: TRBV12-3/TRBV12-4; j_gene: TRBJ2-2; abundance: few; CDR3aa: CASSLEYTGELFF
v_gene: TRBV6-5; j_gene: TRBJ1-4; abundance: .; CDR3aa: CASSPSPPDRVTTETNEKLFF
v_gene: TRBV6-6; j_gene: TRBJ1-1; abundance: .; CDR3aa: CASSTNRGSRAFF
v_gene: TRBV6-6; j_gene: TRBJ2-5; abundance: few; CDR3aa: CASSYWGASQETQYF
v_gene: TRBV2; j_gene: TRBJ1-1; abundance: few; CDR3aa: CASSPTHPGQVNTEAFF
v_gene: TRBV12-3/TRBV12-4; j_gene: TRBJ2-1; abundance: .; CDR3aa: CASSFLLKNNEQFF
v_gene: TRBV7-9; j_gene: TRBJ1-2; abundance: .; CDR3aa: CASSLVRENGYTF
v_gene: TRBV4-1; j_gene: TRBJ2-5; abundance: .; CDR3aa: CASSQDRGSGGFEEETQYF
v_gene: TRBV7-8; j_gene: TRBJ2-1; abundance: many; CDR3aa: CASSLNVAGGNNEQFF
v_gene: TRBV7-6; j_gene: TRBJ1-6; abundance: few; CDR3aa: CAVGNSPLHF
v_gene: TRBV19; j_gene: TRBJ2-1; abundance: .; CDR3aa: CASSSSGGVSYNEQFF